This paragraph covers one T cell receptor beta chain sequence. The sample comes from a study of OX40 agonist ivuxolimab in advanced cancers. Assay used: immunoSEQ multiplex PCR; TCRdb lists only in-frame clones, some missing. Of around 50,000 clones in the sample, 85% are singletons; the top ten hold around 21%. Losses at the gene ends were 2 bases for V and 6 bases for J; bases not matched to a gene: 6. Germline CDR1 and CDR2: LGHNT and FRNRAP. There are 14 residues in the CDR3. This chain connects TRBV12-5 to TRBJ1-2; the match to TRBD1 covers 7 bases. The starting material was CD4+ or CD8+ T cells sorted from blood, obtained in a trial of the OX40 agonist ivuxolimab. The sequence came from an adult with an advanced solid tumor such as melanoma, head and neck, liver or kidney cancer. CDR3 in DNA: TGTGCTAGTGGTTTGAACAGGGGAGTTCATGGCTACACCTTC. It codes for CASGLNRGVHGYTF.